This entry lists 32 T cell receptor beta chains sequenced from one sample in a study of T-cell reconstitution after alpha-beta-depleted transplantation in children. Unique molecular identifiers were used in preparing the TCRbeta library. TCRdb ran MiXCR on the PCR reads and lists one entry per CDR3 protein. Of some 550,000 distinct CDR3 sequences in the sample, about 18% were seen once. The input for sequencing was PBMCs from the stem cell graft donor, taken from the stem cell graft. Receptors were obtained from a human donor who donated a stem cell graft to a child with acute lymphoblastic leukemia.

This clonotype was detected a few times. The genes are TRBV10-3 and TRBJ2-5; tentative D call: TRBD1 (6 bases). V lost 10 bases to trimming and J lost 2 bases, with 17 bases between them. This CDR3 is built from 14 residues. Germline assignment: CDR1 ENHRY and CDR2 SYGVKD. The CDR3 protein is CATLTGRGQETQYF. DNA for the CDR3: TGTGCCACCCTTACCGGCAGGGGACAAGAGACCCAGTACTTC.

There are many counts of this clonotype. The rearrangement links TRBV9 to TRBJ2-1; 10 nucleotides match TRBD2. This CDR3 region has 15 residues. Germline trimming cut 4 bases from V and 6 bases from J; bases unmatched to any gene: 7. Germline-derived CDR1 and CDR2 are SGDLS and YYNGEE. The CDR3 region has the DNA TGTGCCAGCAGCCCAAGCGGGAGGGCTGGCAATGAGCAGTTCTTC. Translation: CASSPSGRAGNEQFF.

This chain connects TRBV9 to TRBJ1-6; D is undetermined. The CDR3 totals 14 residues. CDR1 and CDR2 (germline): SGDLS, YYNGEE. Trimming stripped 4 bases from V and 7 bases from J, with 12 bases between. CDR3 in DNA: TGTGCCAGCAGCAGGCGGCAGGAGAATTCACCCCTCCACTTT. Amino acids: CASSRRQENSPLHF.

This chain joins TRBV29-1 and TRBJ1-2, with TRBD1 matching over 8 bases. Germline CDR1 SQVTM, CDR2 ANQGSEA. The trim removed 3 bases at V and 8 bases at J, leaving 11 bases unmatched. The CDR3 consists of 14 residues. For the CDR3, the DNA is TGCAGCGTTGATTACGGACAGGGTCCGCGGGGCTACACCTTC. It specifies CSVDYGQGPRGYTF.

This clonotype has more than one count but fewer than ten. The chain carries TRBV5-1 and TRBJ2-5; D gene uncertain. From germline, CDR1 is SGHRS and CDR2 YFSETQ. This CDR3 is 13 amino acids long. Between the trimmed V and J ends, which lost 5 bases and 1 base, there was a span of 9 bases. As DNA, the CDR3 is TGCGCCAGCAGGGCCGACACCCAAGAGACCCAGTACTTC. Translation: CASRADTQETQYF.

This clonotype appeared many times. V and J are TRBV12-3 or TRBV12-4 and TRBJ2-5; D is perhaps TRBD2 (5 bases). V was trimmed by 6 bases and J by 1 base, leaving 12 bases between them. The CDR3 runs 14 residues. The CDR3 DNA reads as TGTGCCAGCAGCCGAGGAGGTCCCCAAGAGACCCAGTACTTC. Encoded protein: CASSRGGPQETQYF.

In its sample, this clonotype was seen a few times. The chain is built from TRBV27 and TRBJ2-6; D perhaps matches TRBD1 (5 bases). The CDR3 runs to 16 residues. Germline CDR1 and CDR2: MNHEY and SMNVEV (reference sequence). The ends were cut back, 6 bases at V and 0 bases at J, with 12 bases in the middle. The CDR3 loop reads CASRSGPYSGANVLTF. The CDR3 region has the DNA TGTGCCAGCAGATCAGGGCCCTACTCTGGGGCCAACGTCCTGACTTTC.

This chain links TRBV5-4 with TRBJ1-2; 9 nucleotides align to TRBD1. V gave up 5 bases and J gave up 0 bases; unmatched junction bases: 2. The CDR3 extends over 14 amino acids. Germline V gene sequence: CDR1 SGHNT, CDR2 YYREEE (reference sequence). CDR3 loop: CASRRTGANYGYTF. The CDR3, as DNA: TGTGCCAGCAGACGGACAGGGGCTAACTATGGCTACACCTTC.

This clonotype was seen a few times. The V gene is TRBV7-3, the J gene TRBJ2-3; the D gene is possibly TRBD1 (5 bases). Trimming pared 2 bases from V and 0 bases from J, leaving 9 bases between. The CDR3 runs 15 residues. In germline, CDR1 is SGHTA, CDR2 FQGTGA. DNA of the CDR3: TGTGCCAGCAGCTTAGGGGCCTCTAGCACAGATACGCAGTATTTT. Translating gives CASSLGASSTDTQYF.

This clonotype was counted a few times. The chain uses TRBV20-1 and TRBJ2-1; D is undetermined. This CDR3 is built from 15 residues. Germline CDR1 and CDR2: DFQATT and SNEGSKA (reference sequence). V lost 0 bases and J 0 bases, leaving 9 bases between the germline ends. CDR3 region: CSARDPRRSYNEQFF. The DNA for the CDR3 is TGCAGTGCTAGAGATCCTCGACGCTCCTACAATGAGCAGTTCTTC.

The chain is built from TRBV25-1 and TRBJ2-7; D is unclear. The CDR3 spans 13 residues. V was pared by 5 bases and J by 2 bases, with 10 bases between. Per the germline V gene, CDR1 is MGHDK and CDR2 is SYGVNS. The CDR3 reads CASSFGSPYEQYF. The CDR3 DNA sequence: TGTGCCAGCAGTTTTGGATCCCCCTACGAGCAGTACTTC.

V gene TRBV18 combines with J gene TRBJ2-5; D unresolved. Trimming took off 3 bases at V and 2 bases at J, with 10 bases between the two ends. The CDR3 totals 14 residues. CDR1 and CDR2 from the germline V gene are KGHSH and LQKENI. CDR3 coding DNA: TGTGCCAGCTCACCTGGCCCAGAGCAAGAGACCCAGTACTTC. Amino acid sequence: CASSPGPEQETQYF.

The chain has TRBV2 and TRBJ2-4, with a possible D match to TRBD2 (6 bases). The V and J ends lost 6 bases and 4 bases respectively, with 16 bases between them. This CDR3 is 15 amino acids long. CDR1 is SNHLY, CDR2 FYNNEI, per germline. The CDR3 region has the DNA TGTGCCAGCAGCCCGGCGGGACGGATGAAAAACATTCAGTACTTC. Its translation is CASSPAGRMKNIQYF.

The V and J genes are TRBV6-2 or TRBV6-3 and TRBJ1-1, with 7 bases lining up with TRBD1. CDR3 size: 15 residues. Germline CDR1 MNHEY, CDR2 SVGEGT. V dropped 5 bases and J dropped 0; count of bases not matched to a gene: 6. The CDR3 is CASSNYRGMNTEAFF. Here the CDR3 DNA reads TGTGCCAGCAGTAACTACAGGGGAATGAACACTGAAGCTTTCTTT.

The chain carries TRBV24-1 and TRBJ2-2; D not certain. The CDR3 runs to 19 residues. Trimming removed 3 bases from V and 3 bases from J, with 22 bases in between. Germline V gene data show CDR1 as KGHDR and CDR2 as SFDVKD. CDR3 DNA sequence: TGTGCCACCAGTGATATGGCCGCCACTGGATATTGGGACACCGGGGAGCTGTTTTTT. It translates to CATSDMAATGYWDTGELFF.

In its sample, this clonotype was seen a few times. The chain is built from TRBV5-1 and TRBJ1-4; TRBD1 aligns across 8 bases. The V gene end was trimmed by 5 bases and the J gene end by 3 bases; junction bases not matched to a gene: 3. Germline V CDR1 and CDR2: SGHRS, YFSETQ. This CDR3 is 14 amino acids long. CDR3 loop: CASSQDRANEKLFF. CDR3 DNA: TGCGCCAGCAGTCAGGACAGGGCTAATGAAAAACTGTTTTTT.

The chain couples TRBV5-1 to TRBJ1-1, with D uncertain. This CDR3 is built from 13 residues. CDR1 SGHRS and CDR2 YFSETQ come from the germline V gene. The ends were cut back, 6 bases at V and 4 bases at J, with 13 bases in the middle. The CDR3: CASNPGRSTEAFF. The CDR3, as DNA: TGCGCCAGCAATCCCGGGCGAAGCACTGAAGCTTTCTTT.

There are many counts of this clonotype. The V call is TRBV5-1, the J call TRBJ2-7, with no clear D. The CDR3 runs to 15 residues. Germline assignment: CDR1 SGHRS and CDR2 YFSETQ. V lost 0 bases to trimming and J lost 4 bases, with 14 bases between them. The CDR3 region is CASSLARGQRYEQYF. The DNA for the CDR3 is TGCGCCAGCAGCTTGGCCCGAGGCCAAAGATACGAGCAGTACTTC.

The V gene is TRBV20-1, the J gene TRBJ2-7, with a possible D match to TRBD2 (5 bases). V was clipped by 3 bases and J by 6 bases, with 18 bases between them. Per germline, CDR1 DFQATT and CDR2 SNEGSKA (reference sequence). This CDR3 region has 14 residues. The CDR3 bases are TGCAGTGCTAGCGCCTTTAGCGTCCTCTGCGAGCAGTACTTC. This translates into CSASAFSVLCEQYF.

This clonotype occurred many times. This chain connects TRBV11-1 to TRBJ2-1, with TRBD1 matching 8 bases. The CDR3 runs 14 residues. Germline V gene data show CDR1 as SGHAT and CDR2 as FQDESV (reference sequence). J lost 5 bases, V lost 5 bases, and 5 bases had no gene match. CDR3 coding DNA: TGTGCCAGCAGCGACTGGACAGGGAACAATGAGCAGTTCTTC. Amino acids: CASSDWTGNNEQFF.

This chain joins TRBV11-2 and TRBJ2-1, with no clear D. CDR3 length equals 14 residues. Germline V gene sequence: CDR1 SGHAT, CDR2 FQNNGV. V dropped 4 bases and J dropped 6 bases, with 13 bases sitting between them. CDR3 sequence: CASSSIRMINEQFF. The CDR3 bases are TGTGCCAGCAGCTCGATTCGGATGATCAATGAGCAGTTCTTC.

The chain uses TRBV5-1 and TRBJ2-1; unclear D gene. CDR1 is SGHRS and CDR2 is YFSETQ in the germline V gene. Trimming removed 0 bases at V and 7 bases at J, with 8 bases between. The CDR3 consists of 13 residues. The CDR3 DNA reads TGCGCCAGCAGCTTGGCCCCCGTGAATGAGCAGTTCTTC. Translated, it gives CASSLAPVNEQFF.

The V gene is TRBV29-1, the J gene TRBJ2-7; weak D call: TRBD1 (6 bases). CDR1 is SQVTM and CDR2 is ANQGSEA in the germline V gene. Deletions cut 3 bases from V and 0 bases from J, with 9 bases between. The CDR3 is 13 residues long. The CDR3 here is CSVEGDTSYEQYF. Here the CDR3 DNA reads TGCAGCGTTGAGGGGGACACCTCCTACGAGCAGTACTTC.

The CDR3: CASSLERTSGNYEQYF. CDR3 in DNA: TGTGCCAGCAGCCTCGAACGGACTAGCGGAAACTACGAGCAGTACTTC. The chain links TRBV4-2 to TRBJ2-7; 10 bases align to TRBD2. The germline V gene has CDR1 LGHNA and CDR2 YNFKEQ. The CDR3 consists of 16 residues. V lost 4 bases to trimming and J lost 3 bases; unmatched junction nucleotides: 9.

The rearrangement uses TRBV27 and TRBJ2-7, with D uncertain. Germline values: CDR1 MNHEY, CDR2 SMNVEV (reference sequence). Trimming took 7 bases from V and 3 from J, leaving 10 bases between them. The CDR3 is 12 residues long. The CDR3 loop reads CASMDHYYEQYF. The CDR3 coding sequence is TGTGCCAGCATGGACCACTACTACGAGCAGTACTTC.

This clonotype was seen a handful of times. The CDR3 coding sequence is TGTGCCAGCAGCCCCCGGGCTAGCGGCCTCTCCGGGGAGCTGTTTTTT. Protein product: CASSPRASGLSGELFF. This chain joins TRBV7-9 and TRBJ2-2; 7 bases match TRBD2. Germline lookup yields CDR1 SEHNR and CDR2 FQNEAQ (reference sequence). Trimming cost V 5 bases and J 6 bases; bases outside gene matches: 12. CDR3 length: 16 residues.

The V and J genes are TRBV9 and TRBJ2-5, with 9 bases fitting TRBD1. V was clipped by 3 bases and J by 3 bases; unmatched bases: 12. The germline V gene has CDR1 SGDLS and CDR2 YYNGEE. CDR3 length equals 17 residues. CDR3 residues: CASSAKPTGQGEETQYF. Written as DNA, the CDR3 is TGTGCCAGCAGCGCCAAACCTACGGGACAGGGAGAAGAGACCCAGTACTTC.

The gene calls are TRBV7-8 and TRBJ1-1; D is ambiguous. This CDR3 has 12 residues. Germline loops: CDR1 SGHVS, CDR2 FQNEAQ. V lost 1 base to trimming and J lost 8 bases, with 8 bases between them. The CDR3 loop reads CASSLVRGEAFF. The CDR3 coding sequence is TGTGCCAGCAGCTTAGTACGGGGAGAAGCTTTCTTT.

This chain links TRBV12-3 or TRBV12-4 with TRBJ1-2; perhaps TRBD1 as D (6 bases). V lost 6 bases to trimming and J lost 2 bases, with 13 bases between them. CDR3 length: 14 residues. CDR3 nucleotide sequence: TGTGCCAGCAGCCGGGACAACCAAAACTATGGCTACACCTTC. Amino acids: CASSRDNQNYGYTF.

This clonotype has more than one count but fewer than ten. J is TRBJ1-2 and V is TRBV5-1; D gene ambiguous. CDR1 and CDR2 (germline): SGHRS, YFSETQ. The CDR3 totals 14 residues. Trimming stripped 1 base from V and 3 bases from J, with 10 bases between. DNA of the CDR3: TGCGCCAGCAGCTTGACCTGGGTGGACTATGGCTACACCTTC. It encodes CASSLTWVDYGYTF. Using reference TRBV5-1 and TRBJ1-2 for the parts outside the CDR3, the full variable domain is KAGVTQTPRYLIKTRGQQVTLSCSPISGHRSVSWYQQTPGQGLQFLFEYFSETQRNKGNFPGRFSGRQFSNSRSEMNVSTLELGDSALYLCASSLTWVDYGYTFGSGTRLTVV.

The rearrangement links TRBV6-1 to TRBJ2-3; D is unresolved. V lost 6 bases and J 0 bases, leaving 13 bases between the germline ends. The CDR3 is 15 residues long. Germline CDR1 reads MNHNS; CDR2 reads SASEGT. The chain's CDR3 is CASSRYRPSTDTQYF. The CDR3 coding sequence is TGTGCCAGCAGCCGATATCGACCAAGCACAGATACGCAGTATTTT.

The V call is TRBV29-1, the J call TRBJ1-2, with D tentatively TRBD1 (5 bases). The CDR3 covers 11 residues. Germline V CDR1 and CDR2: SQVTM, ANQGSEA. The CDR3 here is CQGKGLNGYTF. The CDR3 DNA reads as TGCCAAGGCAAGGGGCTAAATGGCTACACCTTC. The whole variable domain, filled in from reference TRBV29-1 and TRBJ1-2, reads SAVISQKPSRDICQRGTSLTIQCQVDSQVTMMFWYRQQPGQSLTLIATANQGSEATYESGFVIDKFPISRPNLTFSTLTVSNMSPEDSSIYLCQGKGLNGYTFGSGTRLTVV.